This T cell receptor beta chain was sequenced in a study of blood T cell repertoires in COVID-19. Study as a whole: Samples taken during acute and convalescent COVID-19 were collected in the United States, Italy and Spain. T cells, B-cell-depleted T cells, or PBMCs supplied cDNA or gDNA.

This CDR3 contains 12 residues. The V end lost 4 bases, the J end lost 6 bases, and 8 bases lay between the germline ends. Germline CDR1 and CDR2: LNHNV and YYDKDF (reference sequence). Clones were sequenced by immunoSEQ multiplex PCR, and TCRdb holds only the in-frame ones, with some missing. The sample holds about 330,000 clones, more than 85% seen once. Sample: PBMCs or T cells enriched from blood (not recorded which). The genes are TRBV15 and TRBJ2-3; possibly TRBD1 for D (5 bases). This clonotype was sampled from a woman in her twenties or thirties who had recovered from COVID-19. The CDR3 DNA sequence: TGTGCCACCAGCATGTCAGGGGATACGCAGTATTTT. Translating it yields CATSMSGDTQYF. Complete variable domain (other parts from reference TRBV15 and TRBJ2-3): DAMVIQNPRYQVTQFGKPVTLSCSQTLNHNVMYWYQQKSSQAPKLLFHYYDKDFNNEADTPDNFQSRRPNTSFCFLDIRSPGLGDTAMYLCATSMSGDTQYFGPGTRLTVL.